Following are 26 T cell receptor beta chains from one sample sequenced in a study of blood T cell repertoires in COVID-19. The assay was immunoSEQ multiplex PCR, and TCRdb's table has in-frame clones only and misses some. The sample yields 210,000 or so clones, 89% seen once. The sample consisted of peripheral blood. The receptors were gathered from a man in his forties or fifties with acute or convalescent COVID-19.

The chain is built from TRBV27 and TRBJ1-3; TRBD1 might be the D (6 bases). The CDR3 contains 14 residues. V lost 6 bases and J 4 bases, leaving 13 bases between the germline ends. Germline V gene sequence: CDR1 MNHEY, CDR2 SMNVEV (reference sequence). DNA of the CDR3: TGTGCCAGCAGAGAGGGGGTGTGGGGAAACACCATATATTTT. It translates to CASREGVWGNTIYF.

V usage is TRBV11-2 and J usage is TRBJ2-4; 7 nucleotides agree with TRBD2. Germline CDR1 reads SGHAT; CDR2 reads FQNNGV. Losses at the gene ends were 5 bases for V and 4 bases for J; bases not matched to a gene: 2. The CDR3 is made up of 13 amino acids. The CDR3 here is CASSRGVKNIQYF. The DNA for the CDR3 is TGTGCCAGCAGCCGGGGGGTAAAAAACATTCAGTACTTC.

This chain joins TRBV5-1 and TRBJ2-1, with 11 nucleotides matching TRBD1. The CDR3 is 17 residues long. From germline, CDR1 is SGHRS and CDR2 YFSETQ. The V segment lost 4 bases and the J segment 6 bases; nucleotides outside the gene matches: 12. The CDR3 DNA sequence: TGCGCCAGCAGCATCCCCTCTTGGGACAGGGGGGGCAATGAGCAGTTCTTC. Its translation is CASSIPSWDRGGNEQFF.

The chain links TRBV28 to TRBJ2-7; no firm D call. V was cut by 7 bases and J by 3 bases, with 4 bases left in between. This CDR3 has 10 amino acids. The germline CDR1 and CDR2 sequences are MDHEN and SYDVKM. DNA for the CDR3: TGTGCCAGCACCATCTACGAGCAGTACTTC. Its translation is CASTIYEQYF.

The chain links TRBV20-1 to TRBJ2-7; 8 positions agree with TRBD2. The CDR3 has 13 residues. With 3 bases clipped from V and 4 bases from J, the junction kept 5 bases outside the gene matches. From germline, CDR1 is DFQATT and CDR2 SNEGSKA (reference sequence). CDR3 nucleotide sequence: TGCAGTGCTAGTACCGGGGGGGGGTACGAGCAGTACTTC. Protein sequence: CSASTGGGYEQYF.

This sequence joins TRBV19 and TRBJ2-5; D uncertain. Trimming left V 5 bases short and J 5 bases short, with 9 bases between. This CDR3 contains 12 residues. Germline loops: CDR1 LNHDA, CDR2 SQIVND (reference sequence). The CDR3 nucleotides read TGTGCCAGTAGTCTCCGAGATGAGACCCAGTACTTC. Encoded protein: CASSLRDETQYF.

The chain has TRBV25-1 and TRBJ1-6; the D gene is possibly TRBD1 (6 bases). This CDR3 region has 15 residues. The germline V and J ends were trimmed by 5 bases and 3 bases, with 11 bases remaining between them. Germline lookup yields CDR1 MGHDK and CDR2 SYGVNS. The CDR3 reads CASSTKDSYNSPLHF. The CDR3 DNA is TGTGCCAGCAGTACAAAGGACAGCTATAATTCACCCCTCCACTTT.

This clone has a single count. V is TRBV27 and J is TRBJ2-1; tentatively, D is TRBD2 (7 bases). The V gene's germline CDR1 is MNHEY and CDR2 SMNVEV (reference sequence). V lost 3 bases and J 2 bases, leaving 8 bases between the germline ends. This CDR3 comprises 14 residues. Here the CDR3 DNA reads TGTGCCAGCAGTTTGCGGGGGCCCTACAATGAGCAGTTCTTC. Translating gives CASSLRGPYNEQFF.

The chain uses TRBV27 and TRBJ1-4; weak D call: TRBD1 (5 bases). The CDR3 totals 14 residues. Trimming took off 5 bases at V and 3 bases at J, with 10 bases between the two ends. Germline CDR1 is MNHEY and CDR2 is SMNVEV (reference sequence). CDR3 DNA: TGTGCCAGCAGTATAGCGGGGGCTAATGAAAAACTGTTTTTT. As protein: CASSIAGANEKLFF. Full variable domain (rest looked up from reference TRBV27 and TRBJ1-4): EAQVTQNPRYLITVTGKKLTVTCSQNMNHEYMSWYRQDPGLGLRQIYYSMNVEVTDKGDVPEGYKVSRKEKRNFPLILESPSPNQTSLYFCASSIAGANEKLFFGSGTQLSVL.

The gene calls are TRBV6-5 and TRBJ1-2; the D gene is possibly TRBD1 (5 bases). This CDR3 is built from 11 residues. The V gene lost 6 bases and the J gene lost 8 bases, with 10 bases spanning the gap. Germline-derived CDR1 and CDR2 are MNHEY and SVGAGI. The CDR3 is CASSGGLGYTF. As DNA, the CDR3 is TGTGCCAGCAGCGGGGGTCTCGGCTACACCTTC.

The rearrangement uses TRBV11-3 and TRBJ2-7, with a tentative D call TRBD2 (5 bases). The CDR3 runs to 13 residues. Trimming left V 1 base short and J 2 bases short, with 6 bases between. Germline CDR1 is SGHNT and CDR2 is YENEEA. Here the CDR3 reads CASSLGLTYEQYF. DNA for the CDR3: TGTGCCAGCAGCTTAGGACTAACCTACGAGCAGTACTTC.

V is TRBV5-1 and J is TRBJ2-5; 7 bases are shared with TRBD2. With V trimmed by 0 bases and J by 2 bases, 4 bases remained unmatched. The CDR3 length is 15 residues. Germline V gene sequence: CDR1 SGHRS, CDR2 YFSETQ. CDR3: CASSLALGLQETQYF. Written as DNA, the CDR3 is TGCGCCAGCAGCTTGGCATTGGGACTACAAGAGACCCAGTACTTC.

The rearrangement links TRBV27 to TRBJ1-2; maybe TRBD1 (6 bases). The CDR3 totals 17 residues. Trimming took off 6 bases at V and 0 bases at J, with 20 bases between the two ends. Germline CDR1 is MNHEY and CDR2 is SMNVEV (reference sequence). The CDR3 loop reads CASRSPRQEQTNYGYTF. The DNA for the CDR3 is TGTGCCAGCAGGTCCCCGAGACAGGAGCAAACTAACTATGGCTACACCTTC.

The chain joins TRBV5-6 to TRBJ2-2, with unresolved D. This CDR3 comprises 12 residues. With 1 base removed from V and 6 bases from J, the gap between germline ends came to 4 bases. Looked up from germline, CDR1 is SGHDT and CDR2 is YYEEEE. CDR3 region: CASSLSAGELFF. CDR3 coding DNA: TGTGCCAGCAGCTTGAGCGCCGGGGAGCTGTTTTTT. The full variable domain, its missing parts supplied by reference TRBV5-6 and TRBJ2-2, is DAGVTQSPTHLIKTRGQQVTLRCSPKSGHDTVSWYQQALGQGPQFIFQYYEEEERQRGNFPDRFSGHQFPNYSSELNVNALLLGDSALYLCASSLSAGELFFGEGSRLTVL.

The rearrangement joins TRBV30 to TRBJ2-7; 8 bases fit TRBD1. J was trimmed by 7 bases and V by 1 base; bases with no gene match: 6. The CDR3 loop spans 13 amino acids. Germline V CDR1 and CDR2: GTSNPN, SVGIG (reference sequence). The CDR3 loop reads CAWSGQGAGEQYF. In nucleotides, the CDR3 is TGTGCCTGGAGTGGGCAGGGGGCTGGGGAGCAGTACTTC.

The chain is built from TRBV18 and TRBJ1-1; the D is unclear. Germline CDR1 and CDR2: KGHSH and LQKENI. This CDR3 has 15 amino acids. V shed 0 bases and J shed 1 base, with 9 bases lying between them. Written as DNA, the CDR3 is TGTGCCAGCTCACCACCTTATGGAGAGAACACTGAAGCTTTCTTT. Its translation is CASSPPYGENTEAFF.

CDR3 sequence (DNA): TGTGCCAGCTCTGTCTCGCGGGGGCGGACGGGTCGAACTGAAGCTTTCTTT. Its protein product is CASSVSRGRTGRTEAFF. The chain combines TRBV28 with TRBJ1-1, with D perhaps matching TRBD1 (6 bases). The CDR3 is 17 amino acids. Per the germline V gene, CDR1 is MDHEN and CDR2 is SYDVKM. Trimming pared 8 bases from V and 5 bases from J, leaving 27 bases between.

This clone was seen a handful of times. CDR3 nucleotides: TGTGCCAGCAGCGGCGGGGGTGATACAGATACGCAGTATTTT. This encodes CASSGGGDTDTQYF. This chain uses TRBV6-5 with TRBJ2-3; 7 nucleotides align to TRBD2. Germline trimming cut 6 bases from V and 3 bases from J; bases unmatched to any gene: 6. Germline CDR1 MNHEY, CDR2 SVGAGI. This CDR3 region has 14 residues.

J is TRBJ1-1 and V is TRBV6-6; perhaps TRBD1 as D (6 bases). The CDR3 spans 14 residues. V lost 4 bases, J lost 5 bases, and 14 bases lay in between. The germline V gene encodes CDR1 MNHNY and CDR2 SVGAGI (reference sequence). The DNA of the CDR3 is TGTGCCAGCAGTTCCCAGATGCAGGGGACTGAAGCTTTCTTT. Protein: CASSSQMQGTEAFF.

V gene TRBV11-2 combines with J gene TRBJ1-6; tentatively, D is TRBD1 (5 bases). Trimming removed 1 base from V and 7 bases from J, with 20 bases in between. This CDR3 has 18 amino acids. Germline-derived CDR1 and CDR2 are SGHAT and FQNNGV. As DNA, the CDR3 is TGTGCCAGCAGCTTAGTTGGCGGCGGGGGAGGAAAGAATTCACCCCTCCACTTT. Translated, it gives CASSLVGGGGGKNSPLHF.

The V and J genes are TRBV21-1 and TRBJ2-6; TRBD1 was called by the table and not checked on the DNA. TRBV21-1 is noted as a pseudogene. The CDR3 runs 15 residues. The CDR3 sequence: CASSTQGTGANVLTF. The CDR3 DNA reads as TGTGCCAGCAGCACGCAGGGGACTGGGGCCAACGTCCTGACTTTC.

This chain links TRBV7-6 with TRBJ1-5; D might be TRBD1 (5 bases). Trimming left V 5 bases short and J 3 bases short, with 11 bases between. Per germline, CDR1 SGHVS and CDR2 FNYEAQ. This CDR3 has 14 amino acids. The CDR3 sequence: CASSQRGVNQPQHF. For the CDR3, the DNA is TGTGCCAGCAGCCAACGGGGGGTCAATCAGCCCCAGCATTTT.

This clone was detected only a few times. The CDR3 bases are TGCGCCAGCAGCTTGGCCGAGGGACAGGGGATAGGTAGCTATGGCTACACCTTC. Protein sequence: CASSLAEGQGIGSYGYTF. This chain uses TRBV5-1 with TRBJ1-2, with 10 positions matching TRBD1. V was pared by 0 bases and J by 4 bases, with 12 bases of the junction left unmatched. Germline lookup yields CDR1 SGHRS and CDR2 YFSETQ. The CDR3 has 18 residues.

J is TRBJ2-2 and V is TRBV9; 9 nucleotides match TRBD2. The length of the CDR3 is 18 residues. J gave up 5 bases and V 3 bases, and 14 bases lay outside the gene matches. Germline loops: CDR1 SGDLS, CDR2 YYNGEE. This chain's CDR3 is CASSASRSSGGYTGELFF. The CDR3 coding sequence is TGTGCCAGCAGCGCCTCCCGAAGTAGCGGGGGTTATACCGGGGAGCTGTTTTTT.

The chain has TRBV11-2 and TRBJ1-2, with 7 bases aligning to TRBD1. The CDR3 contains 15 residues. Germline loops: CDR1 SGHAT, CDR2 FQNNGV. V lost 3 bases to trimming and J lost 4 bases; unmatched junction nucleotides: 8. In DNA form, the CDR3 reads TGTGCCAGCAGCTTTGACAGGGCTAGGACCTATGGCTACACCTTC. This gives the protein CASSFDRARTYGYTF.

J is TRBJ1-1 and V is TRBV4-1; 7 bases are shared with TRBD1. The length of the CDR3 is 16 residues. The V gene's germline CDR1 is MGHRA and CDR2 YSYEKL. V gave up 0 bases and J gave up 1 base; unmatched junction bases: 5. CDR3 nucleotides: TGCGCCAGCAGCCAAGAACGGACAGGCTGGAACACTGAAGCTTTCTTT. Protein sequence: CASSQERTGWNTEAFF.